This T cell receptor beta chain was identified in a study of T cell repertoires in ileal Crohn's disease. Turning to the study itself: Postoperative therapy was given to about half: about 11 thiopurines, around 17 anti-TNF agents. Study-level findings and limits: Every patient over 26.8% clonality showed endoscopic recurrence. Active smokers at surgery had more clonal expansions than non-smokers.

Concerning this clone: The antigen remains unidentified.

The germline gives CDR1 MDHEN, CDR2 SYDVKM. The CDR3 totals 14 residues. J lost 3 bases, V lost 7 bases, and 8 bases had no gene match. Here immunoSEQ multiplex PCR was the method, and the copy in TCRdb shows in-frame clones only, minus some. This table has 4,500 to 5,500 clones, less than 85% appearing once. Sequenced: ileal tissue. This TCR came from an adult with Crohn's disease. This chain links TRBV28 with TRBJ2-7; 8 nucleotides align to TRBD2. The CDR3 bases are TGTGCCAGCACCCCTCAACGGGGGGGCTACGAGCAGTACTTC. Its translation is CASTPQRGGYEQYF.